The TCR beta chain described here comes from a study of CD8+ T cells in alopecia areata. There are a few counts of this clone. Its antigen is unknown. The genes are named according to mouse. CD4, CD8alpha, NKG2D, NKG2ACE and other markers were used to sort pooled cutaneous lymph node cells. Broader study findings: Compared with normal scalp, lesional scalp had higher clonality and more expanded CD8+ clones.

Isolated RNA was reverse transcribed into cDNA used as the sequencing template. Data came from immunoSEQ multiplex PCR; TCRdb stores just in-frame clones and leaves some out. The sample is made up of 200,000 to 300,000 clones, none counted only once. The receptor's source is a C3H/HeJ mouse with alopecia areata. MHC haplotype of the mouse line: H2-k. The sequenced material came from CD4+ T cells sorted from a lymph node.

The covered CDR3 bases are TGTGCCAGCAGCTATAGAGGGGGGGTCTCCTAT. It codes for CASSYRGGVSY. The CDR3, in full, reads CASSYRGGVSYEQYF. The chain couples TRBV19 to TRBJ2-7; TRBD2 might be the D (7 bases). From the germline J gene comes the end of the CDR3, since the read stops 4 residues before it. CDR3 length equals 15 residues. The germline CDR1 and CDR2 sequences are FNHDT and SITEND (reference sequence). The V end lost 5 bases, the J end lost 0 bases, and 15 bases lay between the germline ends. The variable domain in full, completed from reference TRBV19 and TRBJ2-7, reads GGIITQTPKFLIGQEGQKLTLKCQQNFNHDTMYWYRQDSGKGLRLIYYSITENDLQKGDLSEGYDASREKKSSFSLTVTSAQKNEMAVFLCASSYRGGVSYEQYFGPGTRLTVL.